This T cell receptor (beta chain) was captured in a study of Siglec-9 on CD8 T cells in melanoma. Profiled with immunoSEQ multiplex PCR; TCRdb holds only in-frame clones, not every one. This table holds 30,000 to 45,000 clones, approximately 83% found once. As for this clone: Its cognate antigen is unknown.

Whole-study findings and limits: In melanoma tumors, a Siglec-9-marked effector memory CD8+ subset reportedly appeared to accumulate.

The germline V gene has CDR1 MNHEY and CDR2 SMNVEV (reference sequence). The CDR3 runs to 14 residues. V dropped 9 bases and J dropped 0 bases, with 12 bases sitting between them. Sample: Siglec-9- CD8+ T cells sorted from blood. The chain combines TRBV27 with TRBJ1-5; possibly TRBD1 for D (6 bases). The TCR was taken from a human donor in good health. CDR3 in DNA: TGTGCCAGTCGGACAGCGTATAGCAATCAGCCCCAGCATTTT. It yields the protein CASRTAYSNQPQHF.